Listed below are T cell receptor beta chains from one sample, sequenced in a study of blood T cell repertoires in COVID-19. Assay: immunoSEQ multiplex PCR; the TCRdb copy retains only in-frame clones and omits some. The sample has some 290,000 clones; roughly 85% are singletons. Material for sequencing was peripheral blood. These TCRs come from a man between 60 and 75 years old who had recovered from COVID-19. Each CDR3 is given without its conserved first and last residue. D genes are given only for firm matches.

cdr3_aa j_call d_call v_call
ASSMARDRGAF TRBJ1-1 TRBD1 TRBV19
ASSYPGTGVFGYEQY TRBJ2-7 TRBD1 TRBV5-4
ASRTDLKEAF TRBJ1-1 NA TRBV12-5
ASSPRGDNEQF TRBJ2-1 TRBD2 TRBV5-5
ASSPIGTGGNHEQF TRBJ2-1 TRBD1 TRBV7-8
ASSRRHTNTGELF TRBJ2-2 NA TRBV7-2
ASSYQSRPGANVLT TRBJ2-6 NA TRBV5-1
ASSYSFSSTEAF TRBJ1-1 NA TRBV6-4
ASSARTSGRLGEQF TRBJ2-1 TRBD2 TRBV9
ASSESLAGGPGELF TRBJ2-2 TRBD2 TRBV10-2
ASSLSSSNQPQH TRBJ1-5 NA TRBV7-2
ASSKTGEIYEQY TRBJ2-7 TRBD1 TRBV3-1/TRBV3-2
AISGDRVDQPQH TRBJ1-5 TRBD1 TRBV10-3
ASSQEPYGYT TRBJ1-2 NA TRBV3-1/TRBV3-2
SVARSAYEQY TRBJ2-7 NA TRBV29-1
ASSLRRGENSYNEQF TRBJ2-1 NA TRBV11-2
ASSFFGGRANTGELF TRBJ2-2 TRBD2 TRBV27
ASSPQRAGELF TRBJ2-2 NA TRBV6-5
ASSLSSVATGELF TRBJ2-2 NA TRBV7-6
SGTGGFSYT TRBJ1-2 NA TRBV20-1
ASSLRLATSYEQY TRBJ2-7 TRBD2 TRBV28
ASSLVGSLAKNIQY TRBJ2-4 NA TRBV5-1
ASSERTGGGGYT TRBJ1-2 TRBD1 TRBV6-1
ASSLAGGGELF TRBJ2-2 TRBD2 TRBV7-9
ASSLGVREGFGYT TRBJ1-2 NA TRBV5-8
ASSGGSGANVLT TRBJ2-6 NA TRBV2
ASSVTVGSYEQY TRBJ2-7 NA TRBV9
ASSFGGGETQY TRBJ2-5 TRBD2 TRBV19
ASSGASGGSNEQF TRBJ2-1 TRBD2 TRBV2
ASSGDRGSYNEQF TRBJ2-1 TRBD1 TRBV2
ATRKRTSGFLEQF TRBJ2-1 TRBD2 TRBV15
ASSPGQAVETQY TRBJ2-5 TRBD1 TRBV5-1
ASSGQDLNTEAF TRBJ1-1 TRBD1 TRBV5-1
ASSLGTSVGNEQF TRBJ2-1 TRBD2 TRBV5-4
ASSASSFGLNTEAF TRBJ1-1 NA TRBV25-1
ASSPGRNTEAF TRBJ1-1 NA TRBV18
ASSYSNERGRWTTYEQY TRBJ2-7 TRBD1 TRBV6-2/TRBV6-3
ASSRGNQETQY TRBJ2-5 NA TRBV18
ASSLASVQGADTQY TRBJ2-3 NA TRBV5-4
ASSIDYRGSLNSPLH TRBJ1-6 TRBD1 TRBV19
ASSYSASRSTDTQY TRBJ2-3 NA TRBV6-5
ASRGEVSAYNEQF TRBJ2-1 NA TRBV2
ASSEGHEQY TRBJ2-7 NA TRBV6-1
ASSLRAGTEAF TRBJ1-1 NA TRBV7-9
ATSDPGGTDTQY TRBJ2-3 TRBD2 TRBV24-1